Given below is one TCR beta chain in context. Trimming took 2 bases from V and 1 from J, leaving 8 bases between them. Looked up from germline, CDR1 is MNHEY and CDR2 is SVGAGI. The CDR3 loop spans 14 amino acids. Source study methods: For nucleated cells, counts were estimated from reference gene primer amplification. Data came from immunoSEQ multiplex PCR; TCRdb stores just in-frame clones and leaves some out. V, J and clone size reflect that table, while D and trimming were determined from the DNA. The data show 90,000 to 150,000 clones, with roughly three quarters seen just once and 7.9% held by the top ten. These data come from a study of blood T cell repertoires in COVID-19. At the level of the study: Samples representing acute and convalescent COVID-19 were sourced from the United States, Italy and Spain. Nucleic acid was either cDNA or gDNA, and it came from T cells, B-cell-depleted T cells, or PBMCs.

The TCR originated in a human donor in a cohort sampled during active COVID-19. Sequenced input: peripheral blood. The V and J genes are TRBV6-5 and TRBJ1-1; no definite D call. CDR3: CASSYVPSNTEAFF. The CDR3 coding sequence is TGTGCCAGCAGTTACGTCCCCTCGAACACTGAAGCTTTCTTT.